The 10 T cell receptor beta chains below all came from one sample that was sequenced in a study of CD4 T cells in relation to SARS-CoV-2 and coronaviruses. Only in-frame clones appear in the TCRdb table, and some are missing; sequencing was by immunoSEQ multiplex PCR. The sample yields 30,000 to 45,000 clones, roughly 90% seen once. Sequencing was done on a sample of memory CD4+ T cells from PBMCs. The receptors come from an adult with COVID-19.

V gene TRBV10-1 combines with J gene TRBJ1-6; 9 nucleotides align to TRBD1. The CDR3 sequence is 14 residues long. The germline gives CDR1 WNHNN, CDR2 SYGVQD (reference sequence). The trim removed 8 bases at V and 7 bases at J, leaving 6 bases unmatched. CDR3 nucleotide sequence: TGCGCCAGCTCCCCCGGGACAGGGAATTCACCCCTCCACTTT. This translates into CASSPGTGNSPLHF.

This clone has a handful of counts. The rearrangement uses TRBV10-1 and TRBJ1-1, with unresolved D. Trimming cost V 7 bases and J 2 bases, with 11 bases left between them. The germline gives CDR1 WNHNN, CDR2 SYGVQD (reference sequence). This CDR3 is built from 13 residues. The CDR3 DNA follows: TGCGCCAGCAATCGGGATTCCAACACTGAAGCTTTCTTT. Its protein product is CASNRDSNTEAFF.

The chain recombines TRBV29-1 with TRBJ1-1, with D perhaps matching TRBD1 (5 bases). CDR3 length equals 14 residues. Germline-derived CDR1 and CDR2 are SQVTM and ANQGSEA. Trimming took off 7 bases at V and 0 bases at J, with 15 bases between the two ends. CDR3 DNA sequence: TGCAGCGCTGGGGGGAGATTCATGAACACTGAAGCTTTCTTT. This gives the protein CSAGGRFMNTEAFF.

CDR3 sequence reads: CASGLVLDVAKNIQYF. DNA of the CDR3: TGTGCTAGTGGTTTGGTCCTGGATGTAGCCAAAAACATTCAGTACTTC. This chain connects TRBV12-5 to TRBJ2-4; D gene unclear. Trimming stripped 0 bases from V and 0 bases from J, with 9 bases between. Germline V gives CDR1 LGHNT, CDR2 FRNRAP. This CDR3 spans 16 amino acids.

V usage is TRBV7-9 and J usage is TRBJ1-2; 9 bases match TRBD1. This CDR3 spans 15 amino acids. The V segment lost 1 base and the J segment 8 bases; nucleotides outside the gene matches: 8. Germline loops: CDR1 SEHNR, CDR2 FQNEAQ (reference sequence). In DNA form, the CDR3 reads TGTGCCAGCAGCTTAGGTGGACAGGGGACGGAGGGCTACACCTTC. Its protein is CASSLGGQGTEGYTF. The variable domain in full, with the rest retrieved from reference TRBV7-9 and TRBJ1-2, is DTGVSQNPRHKITKRGQNVTFRCDPISEHNRLYWYRQTLGQGPEFLTYFQNEAQLEKSRLLSDRFSAERPKGSFSTLEIQRTEQGDSAMYLCASSLGGQGTEGYTFGSGTRLTVV.

This sequence joins TRBV7-9 and TRBJ1-2, with D hard to call. There are 13 residues in the CDR3. Germline lookup yields CDR1 SEHNR and CDR2 FQNEAQ (reference sequence). V dropped 5 bases and J dropped 0 bases, with 7 bases sitting between them. In DNA form, the CDR3 reads TGTGCCAGCAGCGACACAGCTAACTATGGCTACACCTTC. Translated, it gives CASSDTANYGYTF.

This chain joins TRBV18 and TRBJ1-6; 10 bases fit TRBD1. The CDR3 spans 15 residues. Unmatched junction bases numbered 5, after V lost 3 bases and J lost 9 bases. Germline V gene lookup returns CDR1 KGHSH and CDR2 LQKENI. The CDR3 loop is CASSPGQGVGSPLHF. DNA for the CDR3: TGTGCCAGCTCACCCGGACAGGGGGTAGGTTCACCCCTCCACTTT.

The rearrangement joins TRBV14 to TRBJ1-6; D is ambiguous. The CDR3 has 13 residues. V lost 2 bases, J lost 6 bases, and 5 bases lay in between. Germline CDR1 reads SGHDN; CDR2 reads FVKESK. This chain's CDR3 is CASSQNSNSPLHF. DNA of the CDR3: TGTGCCAGCAGCCAAAACAGTAATTCACCCCTCCACTTT.

The rearrangement links TRBV18 to TRBJ2-2; no clear D. This CDR3 comprises 13 residues. Looked up from germline, CDR1 is KGHSH and CDR2 is LQKENI. Trimming removed 3 bases from V and 5 bases from J, with 7 bases in between. As DNA, the CDR3 is TGTGCCAGCTCACCGGTGGGAACCGGGGAGCTGTTTTTT. Translation gives CASSPVGTGELFF. The variable domain in full, with the rest retrieved from reference TRBV18 and TRBJ2-2, is NAGVMQNPRHLVRRRGQEARLRCSPMKGHSHVYWYRQLPEEGLKFMVYLQKENIIDESGMPKERFSAEFPKEGPSILRIQQVVRGDSAAYFCASSPVGTGELFFGEGSRLTVL.

This clone has just one count. This chain uses TRBV6-5 with TRBJ2-7, with D uncertain. The CDR3 is 12 residues long. The germline gives CDR1 MNHEY, CDR2 SVGAGI. Deletions cut 6 bases from V and 3 bases from J, with 9 bases between. The CDR3 DNA is TGTGCCAGCAGCGCGCAAGTCTACGAGCAGTACTTC. Protein sequence: CASSAQVYEQYF.